The present T cell receptor beta chain was sequenced within a study of blood T cell repertoires in COVID-19. As for the study in general: The United States, Italy and Spain supplied acute and convalescent COVID-19 samples. The cDNA or gDNA used as material had been derived from T cells, B-cell-depleted T cells, or PBMCs.

This clone was observed a handful of times. In the study's own analysis: It was from reference gene primer amplification that nucleated cell counts were estimated. Sequencing used immunoSEQ multiplex PCR; TCRdb keeps in-frame clones, though not all of them. From that table come the V and J calls and clone size; the DNA was used to work out D and trimming. The table lists around 150,000 clones, almost 85% of them singletons. Germline loops: CDR1 SNHLY, CDR2 FYNNEI. The CDR3 spans 14 residues. The V gene end was trimmed by 6 bases and the J gene end by 4 bases; junction bases not matched to a gene: 8. Input material: peripheral blood. This TCR was sampled from an elderly woman with acute or convalescent COVID-19. The rearrangement links TRBV2 to TRBJ1-2, with 7 bases matching TRBD1. CDR3 DNA: TGTGCCAGCAGGCTGGACAGGTTTGTCTATGGCTACACCTTC. It specifies CASRLDRFVYGYTF.